The present TCR beta chain was sequenced within a study of T-cell reconstitution after alpha-beta-depleted transplantation in children. Germline V CDR1 and CDR2: LGHDT, YNNKEL (reference sequence). The V end was cut by 0 bases, the J end by 8 bases, with 8 bases between. The CDR3 is 12 residues long. This clonotype showed up just a few times. This sample's TCRbeta library carried unique molecular identifier barcodes. A single record per CDR3 protein comes from TCRdb applying MiXCR to the PCR reads. The sample yields 250,000 or so distinct CDR3 sequences, just under 8.5% seen once. The receptor was isolated from a male patient younger than 18 who had a stem cell transplant for acute lymphoblastic leukemia, so the T cells may come from the graft donor. The chain has TRBV3-1 and TRBJ2-7; a possible D gene is TRBD1 (6 bases). Sample: PBMCs, mostly from graft donor cells, taken 180 days after TCRalphabeta/CD19-depleted stem cell transplant. This CDR3 reads CASSQDRGQQYF. The CDR3 coding sequence is TGTGCCAGCAGCCAAGACAGGGGTCAGCAGTACTTC.